This TCR beta chain was observed in a study of T cells after yellow fever vaccination. The wider study: Preparing low-cell-number fractions relied on SMART-Seq v4 Ultra Low Input.

Comments on this clonotype: The antigen is unknown.

Study-wide results and limits: Although the secondary response was weaker, it peaked faster, at day 5 versus 15.

V lost 7 bases, J lost 7 bases, and 17 bases lay in between. This CDR3 region has 15 residues. Germline CDR1 is MDHEN and CDR2 is SYDVKM. Generation of TCR cDNA used 5'RACE template switching (which added a universal primer site and UMIs). TCRdb itself ran the 5' RACE reads through MiXCR, one entry per CDR3 protein. The sample includes 500,000 to 650,000 distinct CDR3 sequences, approximately 13% of them seen just once. This rearrangement joins TRBV28 to TRBJ1-6, with D perhaps TRBD1 (5 bases). Sequencing was performed on PBMCs, taken on the day of the yellow fever booster vaccination. The sequence came from a man younger than 45 who received the YFV17D yellow fever vaccine. The CDR3 DNA sequence: TGTGCCAGCACTCAGGGCCCCTTAGGGAATTCACCCCTCCACTTT. Translation gives CASTQGPLGNSPLHF.